This T cell receptor (beta chain) was captured by sequencing in a study of regulatory T cells in long-lasting Graves disease (dated by TCRdb to the early 2020s). The study in broad terms: Persistent Graves' disease was defined as antithyroid drug treatment for over 5 years with persistently positive TSH receptor autoantibodies. Patients with persistent Graves' disease were compared with patients with newly diagnosed Graves' disease using TCR sequencing and RNA sequencing of peripheral blood. The study was conducted in China and was registered as a clinical trial. A total of roughly 35 samples were covered by TCR sequencing, comprising 13 persistent and 20 or so newly diagnosed Graves' disease patients. Persistent Graves' disease patients in the clinical cohort had taken antithyroid drugs for approximately 10 years on average. The paper's findings and limits, for the study overall: Persistent disease showed preferential use of TRBV28, TRBJ1-2 and TRBJ2-5, whereas newly diagnosed disease favored TRBV20-1 and TRBJ2-1. Sequencing and analysis were limited to the TCR beta chain. Peripheral blood alone was examined, since thyroid tissue, which constituted the primary lesion, could not be accessed. As a limitation, the authors acknowledged that the small sample size may reduce accuracy. Lower TCR Shannon entropy and fewer highly expanded clones were observed in persistent Graves' disease patients than in newly diagnosed patients, which suggested clonal expansion. Patients with persistent disease shared more public clonotypes (about 2,900) than newly diagnosed patients did (966).

Preparation of the library involved multiplex PCR. For sequencing, an Illumina HiSeq 4000 was employed. CDR3 regions were amplified by Arm-PCR with iRepertoire HTBI primers to construct TCR beta libraries. Before sequencing, the PCR products went through gel purification. In the source study's methods: Gene usage analysis of CDR3 amino acid clonotypes relied on the roughly 60 TRBV and 12 to 15 TRBJ segments identified across samples. COPE and FqMerger were used to merge the filtered high-quality paired reads into contigs. BLAST was used to align contigs to IMGT TRBV, TRBD and TRBJ reference genes, with CDR3 defined following IMGT. Any clonotype with a frequency above 0.1% was classified as a highly expanded clone. Shannon entropy served as the measure of repertoire diversity, while the Gini coefficient captured V-J evenness. A clonotype was considered public if more than one individual shared it. TCRdb itself trimmed the public reads at Q25 with fastp, ran MiXCR and retained productive beta chains. Each CDR3 protein gets just one entry, which takes the most common genes and DNA from the rows behind it. Here the V and J calls rest on TCRdb's processing, not on the authors' analysis. Here the sample has about 470,000 distinct CDR3 sequences; about a fifth occur a single time. The ten largest account for about 7% of the sample.

As encoded in the germline V gene (reference sequence), CDR1 is DFQATT while CDR2 is SNEGSKA. From the cysteine up to the phenylalanine, the CDR3 has a length of 12 residues. Left in the record is the CDR3 DNA by itself, 36 bases read in frame from the first base. Trimming removed 5 bases from V and 3 bases from J, leaving 10 bases between the germline ends. The time point label, read with the paper, signifies: persistent/refractory GD, antithyroid drugs over 5 years with positive TRAb. For both TCR sequencing and RNA sequencing, RNA was extracted from PBMCs in TRIzol. The diagnosis of Graves' disease followed American Thyroid Association guidelines. Recruitment of patients was carried out at an endocrinology department in Xi'an, China. From each patient, roughly 9 milliliters of peripheral blood was collected into an EDTA anticoagulant tube. Ficoll Paque Plus density gradient separation was used to isolate PBMCs, and no further T cell sorting was performed. RNA quality was checked with an Agilent 2100 Bioanalyzer and agarose gel, and concentration with a NanoDrop 2000.

In its sample, this clonotype was seen many times. Its antigen has not been determined. Base-call qualities are not available, and no considerably larger clone is one nucleotide away. The receptor comes from a female donor with Graves disease. The chain links TRBV20-1 with TRBJ2-5, and perhaps TRBD1 as D gene, on 6 matching bases. The specimen comprised peripheral blood mononuclear cells (PBMCs), sampled when the disease was refractory, from a patient treated with antithyroid drugs. The DNA sequence is given as TGCAGTGCTGGCCGGGACAAAGAGACCCAGTACTTC. It translates as CSAGRDKETQYF.